These 22 T cell receptor beta chains were sequenced from one sample in a study of blood T cell repertoires in COVID-19. Repertoires were generated with immunoSEQ multiplex PCR, while TCRdb's copy carries only in-frame clones and drops some. The sample has about 350,000 clones; over 85% are singletons. The sample was peripheral blood. Receptors were obtained from a woman aged 55-69 years with COVID-19, enrolled during active disease.

The chain is built from TRBV9 and TRBJ2-3; TRBD1 matches 8 bases. The germline gives CDR1 SGDLS, CDR2 YYNGEE. The CDR3 consists of 15 residues. With 4 bases clipped from V and 4 bases from J, the junction kept 8 bases outside the gene matches. The CDR3 bases are TGTGCCAGCAGCTTAGGACAGGGAGGAGCAGATACGCAGTATTTT. Protein: CASSLGQGGADTQYF. Full variable domain (remainder filled in from reference TRBV9 and TRBJ2-3): DSGVTQTPKHLITATGQRVTLRCSPRSGDLSVYWYQQSLDQGLQFLIQYYNGEERAKGNILERFSAQQFPDLHSELNLSSLELGDSALYFCASSLGQGGADTQYFGPGTRLTVL.

This clone was seen more than once but under ten times. V gene TRBV12-5 combines with J gene TRBJ1-6, with D uncertain. The CDR3 totals 13 residues. From germline, CDR1 is LGHNT and CDR2 FRNRAP. V was clipped by 7 bases and J by 7 bases, with 11 bases between them. In DNA form, the CDR3 reads TGTGCTAGTGCGGGGTTTGAGAATTCACCCCTCCACTTT. This translates into CASAGFENSPLHF.

The rearrangement joins TRBV19 to TRBJ1-1; 7 bases align to TRBD1. CDR3 length: 17 residues. V was clipped by 4 bases and J by 1 base; unmatched bases: 12. Germline V gene sequence: CDR1 LNHDA, CDR2 SQIVND (reference sequence). In DNA, the CDR3 is TGTGCCAGTAGTAAGTTTACAGGGGCCGCGAGGAACACTGAAGCTTTCTTT. Translating gives CASSKFTGAARNTEAFF.

V is TRBV7-9 and J is TRBJ1-2; 7 bases align to TRBD1. After removal of 5 bases from V and 6 bases from J, the junction contained 12 bases not matched to a gene. Germline V lookup: CDR1 SEHNR, CDR2 FQNEAQ (reference sequence). This CDR3 comprises 15 residues. The CDR3 coding sequence is TGTGCCAGCAGCCGCTCCCCTACAGGGGTGGATGGCTACACCTTC. Encoded protein: CASSRSPTGVDGYTF.

CDR3 DNA sequence: TGTGCCAGCAGCGCTACCCCCAACGACAGGGGGCAAGGTGGCTACACCTTC. It is translated as CASSATPNDRGQGGYTF. The chain links TRBV9 to TRBJ1-2; 10 positions match TRBD1. This CDR3 comprises 17 residues. With 3 bases clipped from V and 7 bases from J, the junction kept 15 bases outside the gene matches. Looked up from germline, CDR1 is SGDLS and CDR2 is YYNGEE.

This clone was detected a few times. The rearrangement links TRBV10-2 to TRBJ1-2; the match to TRBD1 covers 11 bases. The ends lost 6 bases at V and 4 bases at J; junction bases unmatched: 7. CDR1 is WSHSY, CDR2 SAAADI, per germline. This CDR3 region has 15 residues. CDR3: CASSGQGAFVYGYTF. The CDR3 nucleotides are TGCGCCAGCAGCGGACAGGGGGCTTTTGTCTATGGCTACACCTTC.

The chain uses TRBV28 and TRBJ1-1; maybe TRBD1 (6 bases). The V gene's germline CDR1 is MDHEN and CDR2 SYDVKM. This CDR3 is 13 amino acids long. Trimming took 7 bases from V and 4 from J, leaving 13 bases between them. This CDR3 is CASIFHRATEAFF. Here the CDR3 DNA reads TGTGCCAGCATCTTTCACAGGGCCACTGAAGCTTTCTTT.

The chain links TRBV30 to TRBJ2-2; D gene uncertain. Per the germline V gene, CDR1 is GTSNPN and CDR2 is SVGIG (reference sequence). Trimming took off 3 bases at V and 2 bases at J, with 7 bases between the two ends. This CDR3 spans 13 amino acids. This chain's CDR3 is CAWRLSNTGELFF. As DNA, the CDR3 is TGTGCCTGGAGACTTTCAAACACCGGGGAGCTGTTTTTT.

CDR3 loop: CASSRGDRGPNRNIQYF. The CDR3 DNA is TGTGCCAGCAGCCGGGGGGACAGGGGGCCAAATCGGAACATTCAGTACTTC. The chain links TRBV6-2 or TRBV6-3 to TRBJ2-4; 12 bases align to TRBD1. J lost 7 bases, V lost 6 bases, and 13 bases had no gene match. The CDR3 is 17 residues long. Germline-derived CDR1 and CDR2 are MNHEY and SVGEGT.

The chain combines TRBV19 with TRBJ1-5; 9 bases agree with TRBD1. Germline V gene data show CDR1 as LNHDA and CDR2 as SQIVND (reference sequence). The CDR3 contains 14 residues. J lost 5 bases, V lost 4 bases, and 3 bases had no gene match. The CDR3 loop reads CASSTGQGYQPQHF. The CDR3 region has the DNA TGTGCCAGTAGTACTGGACAGGGGTATCAGCCCCAGCATTTT. The variable domain in full, completed from reference TRBV19 and TRBJ1-5, reads DGGITQSPKYLFRKEGQNVTLSCEQNLNHDAMYWYRQDPGQGLRLIYYSQIVNDFQKGDIAEGYSVSREKKESFPLTVTSAQKNPTAFYLCASSTGQGYQPQHFGDGTRLSIL.

This clone showed up many times. The chain carries TRBV11-2 and TRBJ2-7; 10 bases agree with TRBD2. The junction had 5 bases not matched to a gene; V was cut back by 3 bases and J by 6 bases. CDR1 is SGHAT and CDR2 is FQNNGV in the germline V gene. The CDR3 is 14 residues long. The CDR3 DNA reads TGTGCCAGCAGCTTGGGACTAGCGAATTCCGAGCAGTACTTC. Translation gives CASSLGLANSEQYF. Full variable domain (missing parts from reference TRBV11-2 and TRBJ2-7): EAGVAQSPRYKIIEKRQSVAFWCNPISGHATLYWYQQILGQGPKLLIQFQNNGVVDDSQLPKDRFSAERLKGVDSTLKIQPAKLEDSAVYLCASSLGLANSEQYFGPGTRLTVT.

J is TRBJ2-7 and V is TRBV7-9; D is undetermined. This CDR3 spans 14 amino acids. Germline CDR1 is SEHNR and CDR2 is FQNEAQ (reference sequence). V was clipped by 3 bases and J by 2 bases, with 11 bases between them. CDR3 DNA sequence: TGTGCCAGCAGCTTCACTGCCCCGGCCTACGAGCAGTACTTC. It codes for CASSFTAPAYEQYF.

This clone came up once. CDR3 nucleotide sequence: TGTGCGTACCAGCCCGGGACAGGGGATGAAAAACTGTTTTTT. Translated: CAYQPGTGDEKLFF. V and J are TRBV30 and TRBJ1-4, with 10 positions matching TRBD1. From germline, CDR1 is GTSNPN and CDR2 SVGIG (reference sequence). This CDR3 is 14 amino acids long.

This chain joins TRBV7-8 and TRBJ1-4; D unclear. V shed 5 bases and J shed 5 bases, with 12 bases lying between them. Germline CDR1 reads SGHVS; CDR2 reads FQNEAQ. The CDR3 is 14 residues long. CDR3 protein: CASSLRIPNEKLFF. CDR3 DNA sequence: TGTGCCAGCAGCCTCAGGATACCCAATGAAAAACTGTTTTTT.

The chain employs TRBV13 and TRBJ1-1; D is ambiguous. Trimming shortened V by 5 bases and J by 3 bases, and 4 bases separated the two germline ends. The CDR3 length is 11 residues. Germline CDR1 PRHDT, CDR2 FYEKMQ (reference sequence). CDR3 sequence: CASSGDTEAFF. The CDR3 coding sequence is TGTGCCAGCAGCGGAGACACTGAAGCTTTCTTT.

In the case of this clone: Other DNA sequences within the sample encode an identical CDR3. This sequence joins TRBV3-1 (or the pseudogene TRBV3-2) and TRBJ1-6; D is undetermined. The CDR3 spans 16 residues. CDR1 LGHDT and CDR2 YNNKEL come from the germline V gene (reference sequence). The ends were cut back, 1 base at V and 1 base at J, with 8 bases in the middle. The CDR3 here is CASSQGLSSYNSPLHF. The CDR3 region has the DNA TGTGCCAGCAGCCAAGGGCTGTCTTCCTATAATTCACCCCTCCACTTT.

This chain uses TRBV21-1 with TRBJ1-2. TRBV21-1 is shown as a pseudogene. The CDR3 has 17 residues. CDR3 nucleotide sequence: TGTGCCAGCAGCAAGGCCCGACGGGTAGTAGGTGGCTATGGCTACACCTTC. This codes for CASSKARRVVGGYGYTF.

A word on this clone: Within the sample, other DNA sequences also encode this same CDR3. This chain joins TRBV11-2 and TRBJ1-2, with D unresolved. This CDR3 has 13 amino acids. V was clipped by 3 bases and J by 2 bases, with 7 bases between them. Germline lookup yields CDR1 SGHAT and CDR2 FQNNGV. This CDR3 is CASSFGGNYGYTF. The CDR3 DNA sequence: TGTGCCAGCAGCTTTGGAGGAAACTATGGCTACACCTTC. The full variable domain, completed using reference TRBV11-2 and TRBJ1-2, is EAGVAQSPRYKIIEKRQSVAFWCNPISGHATLYWYQQILGQGPKLLIQFQNNGVVDDSQLPKDRFSAERLKGVDSTLKIQPAKLEDSAVYLCASSFGGNYGYTFGSGTRLTVV.

J is TRBJ1-2 and V is TRBV19, with a weak D call TRBD1 (6 bases). V lost 8 bases to trimming and J lost 2 bases, with 21 bases between them. There are 16 residues in the CDR3. Germline V gene sequence: CDR1 LNHDA, CDR2 SQIVND (reference sequence). CDR3 nucleotides: TGTGCCAGTGCAATCTCGTCAGGACAGAGGAACTATGGCTACACCTTC. This codes for CASAISSGQRNYGYTF.

This clone was recorded only once. The rearrangement links TRBV19 to TRBJ1-2; D might be TRBD1 (5 bases). Trimming stripped 4 bases from V and 5 bases from J, with 11 bases between. The CDR3 runs to 13 residues. Looked up from germline, CDR1 is LNHDA and CDR2 is SQIVND (reference sequence). CDR3 in DNA: TGTGCCAGTAGTAAGACAGTAGAATATGGCTACACCTTC. This gives the protein CASSKTVEYGYTF. Drawing the rest from reference TRBV19 and TRBJ1-2, the complete variable domain is DGGITQSPKYLFRKEGQNVTLSCEQNLNHDAMYWYRQDPGQGLRLIYYSQIVNDFQKGDIAEGYSVSREKKESFPLTVTSAQKNPTAFYLCASSKTVEYGYTFGSGTRLTVV.

The chain links TRBV5-1 to TRBJ2-7; tentative D call: TRBD1 (6 bases). Between the trimmed V and J ends, which lost 1 base and 0 bases, there was a span of 11 bases. This CDR3 is built from 15 residues. Germline loops: CDR1 SGHRS, CDR2 YFSETQ. CDR3 protein: CASSLTGPHSYEQYF. The CDR3 coding sequence is TGCGCCAGCAGCTTGACAGGGCCACACTCCTACGAGCAGTACTTC.

The V and J genes are TRBV6-5 and TRBJ2-7; 10 bases agree with TRBD2. The CDR3 consists of 14 residues. Trimming removed 6 bases from V and 4 bases from J; junction bases left unmatched: 6. The germline CDR1 and CDR2 sequences are MNHEY and SVGAGI. In DNA form, the CDR3 reads TGTGCCAGCAGACCTAGCGGGGGCGTTTACGAGCAGTACTTC. As protein: CASRPSGGVYEQYF.